The clone carrying this T cell receptor beta chain showed up just a few times. This sample was taken from a study of response to subunit inactivated influenza vaccine. Trimming removed 0 bases from V and 3 bases from J; junction bases left unmatched: 6. The CDR3 totals 15 residues. Germline V gene sequence: CDR1 SGDLS, CDR2 YYNGEE. One entry per CDR3 protein, called by TCRdb with MiXCR from the RT-PCR reads. The sample has around 850,000 distinct CDR3 sequences, about 18% seen once; the top ten hold approximately 10%. V and J are TRBV9 and TRBJ2-7; 7 bases line up with TRBD2. The clonotype was recovered from a man aged 50 or older who received an inactivated influenza vaccine. Sequences were derived from PBMCs from blood, sampled around 5 days after vaccination. The DNA of the CDR3 is TGTGCCAGCAGCGTAGGGGAGGGAGAGATCTACGAGCAGTACTTC. Amino acid sequence: CASSVGEGEIYEQYF.